The 20 T cell receptor beta chains given below trace back to one sample, sequenced in a study of OX40 agonist ivuxolimab in advanced cancers. Assay used: immunoSEQ multiplex PCR; TCRdb lists only in-frame clones, some missing. This sample has 90,000 or so clones, with roughly nine tenths found just once. The material was CD4+ or CD8+ T cells sorted from blood, obtained in a trial of the OX40 agonist ivuxolimab. These receptors were collected from an adult with an advanced solid tumor such as melanoma, head and neck, liver or kidney cancer.

V usage is TRBV6-5 and J usage is TRBJ1-4; D gene unclear. The end of the DNA aligns better with TRBJ2-2, so the J call may be wrong. This CDR3 spans 14 amino acids. In germline, CDR1 is MNHEY, CDR2 SVGAGI. In DNA, the CDR3 is TGTGCCAGCAGCTACCTTATTCCCCCCAGGGAGCTGTTTTTT. Protein sequence: CASSYLIPPRELFF.

V and J are TRBV2 and TRBJ2-6; 12 bases match TRBD1. Germline lookup yields CDR1 SNHLY and CDR2 FYNNEI. The junction had 4 bases not matched to a gene; V was cut back by 5 bases and J by 2 bases. The CDR3 has 17 residues. The DNA of the CDR3 is TGTGCCAGCAGTCCCGGGACAGGGGGCCCTGGGGCCAACGTCCTGACTTTC. This translates into CASSPGTGGPGANVLTF.

The chain employs TRBV6-5 and TRBJ2-2; possibly TRBD1 for D (6 bases). Trimming stripped 5 bases from V and 6 bases from J, with 10 bases between. The CDR3 loop spans 13 amino acids. CDR1 is MNHEY, CDR2 SVGAGI, per germline. CDR3 sequence (DNA): TGTGCCAGCAGTCCCGGGACATCCGGGGAGCTGTTTTTT. It is translated as CASSPGTSGELFF.

The V and J genes are TRBV6-5 and TRBJ1-5, with D perhaps TRBD1 (6 bases). Per germline, CDR1 MNHEY and CDR2 SVGAGI. The CDR3 runs 14 residues. Between the trimmed V and J ends, which lost 5 bases and 4 bases, there was a span of 12 bases. The CDR3 sequence: CASSRGPRNQPQHF. The DNA for the CDR3 is TGTGCCAGCAGTCGGGGGCCGCGGAATCAGCCCCAGCATTTT.

J is TRBJ1-3 and V is TRBV30, with 7 bases that match TRBD1. Germline CDR1 and CDR2: GTSNPN and SVGIG (reference sequence). The CDR3 loop spans 14 amino acids. J lost 0 bases, V lost 2 bases, and 1 base had no gene match. The CDR3 DNA follows: TGTGCCTGGAGTACAGGGGACTCTGGAAACACCATATATTTT. It translates to CAWSTGDSGNTIYF.

The chain has TRBV7-3 and TRBJ2-1; TRBD2 aligns across 7 bases. V dropped 5 bases and J dropped 0; count of bases not matched to a gene: 13. CDR3 length: 18 amino acids. Germline V gene lookup returns CDR1 SGHTA and CDR2 FQGTGA. CDR3 protein: CASSRNSSGYSSYNEQFF. DNA of the CDR3: TGTGCCAGCAGCCGGAACTCTAGCGGATACAGCTCCTACAATGAGCAGTTCTTC.

The chain employs TRBV15 and TRBJ2-1; TRBD2 matches at 10 bases. Looked up from germline, CDR1 is LNHNV and CDR2 is YYDKDF (reference sequence). The CDR3 contains 15 residues. V shed 5 bases and J 8 bases; nucleotides not matched to a gene: 9. The CDR3 spells CATSGSGLAVYEQFF. Here the CDR3 DNA reads TGTGCCACCAGCGGCTCCGGACTAGCGGTCTATGAGCAGTTCTTC.

V is TRBV19 and J is TRBJ1-5; no reliable D call. V lost 3 bases and J lost 2, with 5 bases in between. CDR1 is LNHDA and CDR2 is SQIVND in the germline V gene (reference sequence). This CDR3 contains 13 residues. DNA for the CDR3: TGTGCCAGTAGTATTCTTGGCAATCAGCCCCAGCATTTT. The encoded protein is CASSILGNQPQHF.

The chain is built from TRBV11-2 and TRBJ2-1; 8 bases fit TRBD2. V was clipped by 5 bases and J by 8 bases; unmatched bases: 11. Germline V gene lookup returns CDR1 SGHAT and CDR2 FQNNGV. The CDR3 covers 15 residues. This CDR3 reads CASSPGTRSQYEQFF. The CDR3 coding sequence is TGTGCCAGCAGCCCAGGGACTAGATCACAATATGAGCAGTTCTTC.

The J gene is TRBJ1-1, the V gene TRBV6-5, with D possibly TRBD1 on 5 matching bases. Germline CDR1 MNHEY, CDR2 SVGAGI. The V and J ends lost 7 bases and 1 base respectively, with 10 bases between them. The CDR3 totals 13 residues. Here the CDR3 reads CASNPGENTEAFF. The CDR3 DNA follows: TGTGCCAGCAATCCGGGGGAGAACACTGAAGCTTTCTTT.

The chain recombines TRBV25-1 with TRBJ2-1; maybe TRBD2 (7 bases). The CDR3 sequence is 13 residues long. Looked up from germline, CDR1 is MGHDK and CDR2 is SYGVNS. V lost 6 bases, J lost 10 bases, and 16 bases lay in between. The chain's CDR3 is CASSPGEGGEQFF. The CDR3 nucleotides read TGTGCCAGCAGCCCAGGGGAGGGCGGCGAGCAGTTCTTC.

J is TRBJ2-3 and V is TRBV2, with D possibly called TRBD1 or TRBD2 (6 bases each). V was clipped by 3 bases and J by 2 bases, with 9 bases between them. This CDR3 is built from 14 residues. Germline-derived CDR1 and CDR2 are SNHLY and FYNNEI. CDR3 DNA sequence: TGTGCCAGCAGTGACCGGGGGCCCACAGATACGCAGTATTTT. Translated, it gives CASSDRGPTDTQYF. Full variable domain (remainder filled in from reference TRBV2 and TRBJ2-3): EPEVTQTPSHQVTQMGQEVILRCVPISNHLYFYWYRQILGQKVEFLVSFYNNEISEKSEIFDDQFSVERPDGSNFTLKIRSTKLEDSAMYFCASSDRGPTDTQYFGPGTRLTVL.

The chain joins TRBV28 to TRBJ2-7, with 14 bases matching TRBD2. The germline gives CDR1 MDHEN, CDR2 SYDVKM. The J segment lost 3 bases and the V segment lost 2 bases, leaving 0 bases of the junction unmatched. The CDR3 is 15 amino acids. CDR3 in amino acids: CASSLGLAGGYEQYF. In nucleotides, the CDR3 is TGTGCCAGCAGTTTAGGACTAGCGGGGGGCTACGAGCAGTACTTC.

Comment on this clone: One end of the junction varies from germline; a read error may be responsible. The chain links TRBV4-1 to TRBJ2-1, with a tentative D call TRBD1 (5 bases). Germline V CDR1 and CDR2: MGHRA, YSYEKL. CDR3 length equals 13 residues. This CDR3 is CASSLRSGSEQLF. The CDR3 bases are TGCGCCAGCAGCCTCCGGTCAGGGTCTGAGCAGCTCTTC.

The CDR3 bases are TGTGCCAGCAGCTTAGTTGCGGGAGTCAATGAGCAGTTCTTC. This codes for CASSLVAGVNEQFF. The chain carries TRBV7-9 and TRBJ2-1; TRBD2 agrees at 7 bases. The CDR3 is 14 residues long. Trimming cost V 1 base and J 6 bases; bases outside gene matches: 3. Germline lookup yields CDR1 SEHNR and CDR2 FQNEAQ (reference sequence).

This clone was counted once. CDR3 nucleotides: TGTGCCAGCAGCTTAACGGGCCATATCTCCTACAATGAGCAGTTCTTC. Translated: CASSLTGHISYNEQFF. This chain links TRBV28 with TRBJ2-1; D is unclear. The CDR3 runs 16 residues. V gave up 6 bases and J gave up 0 bases, with 15 bases separating them. Germline loops: CDR1 MDHEN, CDR2 SYDVKM.

This sequence joins TRBV5-1 and TRBJ2-7; tentatively, D is TRBD1 or TRBD2 (5 bases each). The V gene lost 4 bases and the J gene lost 3 bases, with 8 bases spanning the gap. The length of the CDR3 is 12 residues. Germline V CDR1 and CDR2: SGHRS, YFSETQ. DNA for the CDR3: TGCGCCAGCAGCCTGGGGGACTACGAGCAGTACTTC. Translation gives CASSLGDYEQYF.

The count of this clone is one. This chain uses TRBV15 with TRBJ2-2; the match to TRBD2 covers 11 bases. V dropped 3 bases and J dropped 7; count of bases not matched to a gene: 4. This CDR3 has 15 residues. Germline CDR1 is LNHNV and CDR2 is YYDKDF (reference sequence). CDR3 loop: CATSSSGGAVGELFF. DNA of the CDR3: TGTGCCACCAGCAGTAGCGGGGGGGCCGTCGGGGAGCTGTTTTTT.

The V and J genes are TRBV4-3 and TRBJ1-1, with D unclear. Deletions cut 0 bases from V and 1 base from J, with 6 bases between. Germline CDR1 LGHNA, CDR2 YSLEER. This CDR3 has 14 residues. CDR3 residues: CASSQDEGNTEAFF. Written as DNA, the CDR3 is TGCGCCAGCAGCCAAGATGAGGGGAACACTGAAGCTTTCTTT.

The V call is TRBV11-2, the J call TRBJ2-7, with 9 positions matching TRBD1. In germline, CDR1 is SGHAT, CDR2 FQNNGV. This CDR3 has 14 residues. Unmatched junction bases numbered 3, after V lost 3 bases and J lost 3 bases. Here the CDR3 DNA reads TGTGCCAGCAGCTTTGACAGGGGGGGCTACGAGCAGTACTTC. Amino acid sequence: CASSFDRGGYEQYF.